This T cell receptor (beta chain) was retrieved from a study of blood T cell repertoires in COVID-19. Looking at the study overall: There were acute and convalescent COVID-19 samples, and they came from the United States, Italy and Spain.

The method was immunoSEQ multiplex PCR; TCRdb's version includes in-frame clones alone and lacks a portion of them. In the table there are around 76,000 clones, about 80% of which are singletons. The CDR3 length is 15 residues. The trim removed 3 bases at V and 1 base at J, leaving 4 bases unmatched. Germline V gene sequence: CDR1 LGHDT, CDR2 YNNKEL (reference sequence). This clone has just one count. Sequences were obtained from peripheral blood. The sequence derives from an older woman with acute or convalescent COVID-19. This chain joins TRBV3-1 (or the pseudogene TRBV3-2) and TRBJ1-1; 8 bases are shared with TRBD1. The CDR3 spells CASSHPGTGNTEAFF. As DNA, the CDR3 is TGTGCCAGCAGCCACCCCGGGACAGGGAACACTGAAGCTTTCTTT.